The next 31 T cell receptor beta chains were all read from a single sample in a study of Tregs in tolerant kidney transplant recipients. Antigens for these TCRs are unknown. Produced via immunoSEQ multiplex PCR; TCRdb's table is partial and in-frame only. The profile shows roughly 4,900 clones, about 39% of them singletons. The specimen was CD8+ T cells from blood cultured with allogeneic cells. The receptors were sampled from a human donor in good health.

This clone has only one observation. The rearrangement links TRBV7-9 to TRBJ2-1; possible D gene TRBD2, 5 bases. In germline, CDR1 is SEHNR, CDR2 FQNEAQ (reference sequence). The ends were cut back, 5 bases at V and 7 bases at J, with 12 bases in the middle. The CDR3 consists of 13 residues. CDR3 amino acids: CASSPPRGNEQFF. In nucleotides, the CDR3 is TGTGCCAGCAGCCCCCCTCGCGGGAATGAGCAGTTCTTC.

This clone was recorded only once. This chain uses TRBV6-6 with TRBJ2-1; TRBD1 might be the D (5 bases). The CDR3 totals 15 residues. The V gene's germline CDR1 is MNHNY and CDR2 SVGAGI (reference sequence). The V end lost 6 bases, the J end lost 2 bases, and 14 bases lay between the germline ends. The CDR3 region is CASSPGRVPYNEQFF. The CDR3 DNA reads TGTGCCAGCAGCCCAGGCAGGGTTCCCTACAATGAGCAGTTCTTC.

V and J are TRBV4-2 and TRBJ1-2; perhaps TRBD1 as D (5 bases). V was clipped by 0 bases and J by 8 bases, with 16 bases between them. The CDR3 has 15 amino acids. Germline CDR1 and CDR2: LGHNA and YNFKEQ. In nucleotides, the CDR3 is TGTGCCAGCAGCCAAGACCCAGGGCCTGCTGAGGGCTACACCTTC. Translation: CASSQDPGPAEGYTF.

The chain recombines TRBV4-2 with TRBJ2-5; TRBD2 matches at 7 bases. This CDR3 spans 18 amino acids. In germline, CDR1 is LGHNA, CDR2 YNFKEQ. Trimming cost V 0 bases and J 2 bases; bases outside gene matches: 12. CDR3 coding DNA: TGTGCCAGCAGCCAAGATTCCCCTTCCGGGGGGATACAAGAGACCCAGTACTTC. Translating it yields CASSQDSPSGGIQETQYF.

The chain combines TRBV22-1 with TRBJ2-6; whether TRBD2, the table's D call, matches the DNA was not checked. TRBV22-1 is noted as a pseudogene. This CDR3 spans 19 amino acids. In nucleotides, the CDR3 is TGTCCTGGGAGTTTCCATGCGAAAGCGAACAAAAGTCGGGCCAACGTCCTGACTTTC. It translates to CPGSFHAKANKSRANVLTF.

By sample share, this clone is medium-sized (0.01 to 0.1%). The chain has TRBV27 and TRBJ2-3; D is undetermined. The CDR3 length is 13 residues. Germline values: CDR1 MNHEY, CDR2 SMNVEV (reference sequence). V shed 1 base and J shed 3 bases, with 5 bases lying between them. The CDR3 nucleotides are TGTGCCAGCAGTTTATACGTTACAGATACGCAGTATTTT. The encoded protein is CASSLYVTDTQYF.

This clone has more than one count but fewer than ten. The chain employs TRBV11-2 and TRBJ2-2, with a weak D call TRBD2 (5 bases). This CDR3 comprises 15 residues. CDR1 and CDR2 from the germline V gene are SGHAT and FQNNGV. Trimming took off 4 bases at V and 7 bases at J, with 16 bases between the two ends. The DNA of the CDR3 is TGTGCCAGCAGCTCCCGGGAAGCCTATGGCGGGGAGCTGTTTTTT. It encodes CASSSREAYGGELFF.

This clone has just one count. The chain recombines TRBV9 with TRBJ1-1; D gene uncertain. The CDR3 consists of 12 residues. Trimming removed 4 bases at V and 4 bases at J, with 8 bases between. Germline CDR1 reads SGDLS; CDR2 reads YYNGEE. The CDR3 DNA reads as TGTGCCAGCAGCTTGGTGGGCACTGAAGCTTTCTTT. Translated, it gives CASSLVGTEAFF.

Within the sample, this clone is medium-sized. This chain connects TRBV19 to TRBJ1-1; D remains unclear. The V gene lost 5 bases and the J gene lost 1 base, with 5 bases spanning the gap. This CDR3 is 12 amino acids long. Germline CDR1 is LNHDA and CDR2 is SQIVND (reference sequence). The CDR3 region is CASSYGNTEAFF. CDR3 DNA: TGTGCCAGTAGTTACGGGAACACTGAAGCTTTCTTT.

By share, this clone ranks as medium-sized. The chain joins TRBV6-5 to TRBJ2-3; D might be TRBD1 or TRBD2, each matching 5 bases. Germline V lookup: CDR1 MNHEY, CDR2 SVGAGI. V dropped 2 bases and J dropped 3 bases, with 9 bases sitting between them. This CDR3 has 14 amino acids. The CDR3 DNA reads TGTGCCAGCAGTTACGGGGGTGGTACAGATACGCAGTATTTT. Translating gives CASSYGGGTDTQYF.

The rearrangement uses TRBV4-3 and TRBJ1-2; maybe TRBD1 (6 bases). V was clipped by 4 bases and J by 7 bases, with 25 bases between them. This CDR3 contains 17 residues. Per germline, CDR1 LGHNA and CDR2 YSLEER. The CDR3 is CASSPDSSPPAYCGYTF. The DNA for the CDR3 is TGCGCCAGCAGCCCGGACAGTAGTCCCCCTGCTTACTGTGGCTACACCTTC.

The J gene is TRBJ2-1, the V gene TRBV9; D might be TRBD1 or TRBD2, each matching 5 bases. The germline CDR1 and CDR2 sequences are SGDLS and YYNGEE. The CDR3 sequence is 12 residues long. Trimming left V 2 bases short and J 8 bases short, with 8 bases between. The CDR3 coding sequence is TGTGCCAGCAGCGTGGGACCCGATGAGCAGTTCTTC. Amino acids: CASSVGPDEQFF.

This chain connects TRBV11-3 to TRBJ1-1, with D hard to call. The V end was cut by 5 bases, the J end by 1 base, with 8 bases between. CDR3 length: 13 residues. Germline values: CDR1 SGHNT, CDR2 YENEEA. CDR3 protein: CASSPYRNTEAFF. The CDR3 DNA follows: TGTGCCAGCAGCCCTTATCGGAACACTGAAGCTTTCTTT.

This clone was seen only a few times. The genes are TRBV5-1 and TRBJ1-1; 7 nucleotides agree with TRBD1. The trim removed 0 bases at V and 7 bases at J, leaving 6 bases unmatched. The CDR3 runs to 14 residues. Germline V gives CDR1 SGHRS, CDR2 YFSETQ. The CDR3 region is CASSLGQGVDEAFF. For the CDR3, the DNA is TGCGCCAGCAGCTTGGGACAGGGTGTTGATGAAGCTTTCTTT.

In this sample, this clone turned up once. This sequence joins TRBV19 and TRBJ1-1; tentative D call: TRBD1 (5 bases). Germline V CDR1 and CDR2: LNHDA, SQIVND (reference sequence). This CDR3 contains 16 residues. V was cut by 8 bases and J by 3 bases, with 22 bases left in between. CDR3 nucleotide sequence: TGTGCCAGTCAATCGTGGGGGTATGAAGGGGACACTGAAGCTTTCTTT. This gives the protein CASQSWGYEGDTEAFF.

V and J are TRBV11-1 and TRBJ1-4; 11 bases are shared with TRBD1. The CDR3 sequence is 15 residues long. The V segment lost 5 bases and the J segment 8 bases; nucleotides outside the gene matches: 7. CDR1 is SGHAT and CDR2 is FQDESV in the germline V gene (reference sequence). The CDR3 nucleotides are TGTGCCAGCAGCCTACCGGGACAGGGGGACGAAAAACTGTTTTTT. As protein: CASSLPGQGDEKLFF. Full variable domain (remainder filled in from reference TRBV11-1 and TRBJ1-4): EAEVAQSPRYKITEKSQAVAFWCDPISGHATLYWYRQILGQGPELLVQFQDESVVDDSQLPKDRFSAERLKGVDSTLKIQPAELGDSAMYLCASSLPGQGDEKLFFGSGTQLSVL.

In its sample, this clone is medium-sized. The V call is TRBV5-5, the J call TRBJ1-4; 7 bases agree with TRBD1. The V gene's germline CDR1 is SGHKS and CDR2 YYEKEE (reference sequence). The CDR3 is 16 amino acids. The trim removed 0 bases at V and 7 bases at J, leaving 9 bases unmatched. The CDR3 sequence is CASSLEEGAQREKLFF. In DNA, the CDR3 is TGTGCCAGCAGCTTGGAAGAGGGGGCGCAACGTGAAAAACTGTTTTTT.

The gene calls are TRBV4-2 and TRBJ2-2, with no clear D. This CDR3 comprises 12 residues. Trimming cost V 5 bases and J 5 bases, with 6 bases left between them. Per germline, CDR1 LGHNA and CDR2 YNFKEQ. CDR3 sequence: CASSLGTGELFF. The DNA for the CDR3 is TGTGCCAGCAGCTTGGGAACCGGGGAGCTGTTTTTT.

Within the sample, this clone is medium-sized. The V and J genes are TRBV2 and TRBJ2-5; D is ambiguous. This CDR3 has 11 amino acids. Per the germline V gene, CDR1 is SNHLY and CDR2 is FYNNEI. With 5 bases removed from V and 0 bases from J, the gap between germline ends came to 1 base. DNA of the CDR3: TGTGCCAGCAGTAACCAAGAGACCCAGTACTTC. This sequence encodes CASSNQETQYF.

This clone is classed as large. The chain employs TRBV18 and TRBJ1-5; the D gene is possibly TRBD1 (5 bases). In germline, CDR1 is KGHSH, CDR2 LQKENI. The germline V and J ends were trimmed by 1 base and 2 bases, with 9 bases remaining between them. This CDR3 has 15 amino acids. In nucleotides, the CDR3 is TGTGCCAGCTCACCACGAGGGGAGGGCAATCAGCCCCAGCATTTT. Amino acids: CASSPRGEGNQPQHF. The full variable domain, rest sourced from reference TRBV18 and TRBJ1-5, is NAGVMQNPRHLVRRRGQEARLRCSPMKGHSHVYWYRQLPEEGLKFMVYLQKENIIDESGMPKERFSAEFPKEGPSILRIQQVVRGDSAAYFCASSPRGEGNQPQHFGDGTRLSIL.

This clone was seen only a few times. In DNA, the CDR3 is TGTGCCAGCAGCGCCGCCGGGGGCTACGAGCAGTACTTC. It encodes CASSAAGGYEQYF. The V call is TRBV11-2, the J call TRBJ2-7; possible D gene TRBD2, 6 bases. Germline V gene lookup returns CDR1 SGHAT and CDR2 FQNNGV. CDR3 length equals 13 residues. V lost 5 bases, J lost 3 bases, and 11 bases lay in between. The entire variable domain, with the rest obtained from reference TRBV11-2 and TRBJ2-7, is as follows: EAGVAQSPRYKIIEKRQSVAFWCNPISGHATLYWYQQILGQGPKLLIQFQNNGVVDDSQLPKDRFSAERLKGVDSTLKIQPAKLEDSAVYLCASSAAGGYEQYFGPGTRLTVT.

This clone counts as medium-sized (0.01 to 0.1%). The rearrangement links TRBV5-1 to TRBJ1-2; possibly TRBD1 for D (5 bases). Trimming stripped 2 bases from V and 8 bases from J, with 16 bases between. The V gene's germline CDR1 is SGHRS and CDR2 YFSETQ. CDR3 length: 14 residues. CDR3 sequence: CASSFTTGREGYTF. The CDR3 region has the DNA TGCGCCAGCAGCTTTACAACGGGCAGGGAAGGCTACACCTTC. Complete variable domain (other parts from reference TRBV5-1 and TRBJ1-2): KAGVTQTPRYLIKTRGQQVTLSCSPISGHRSVSWYQQTPGQGLQFLFEYFSETQRNKGNFPGRFSGRQFSNSRSEMNVSTLELGDSALYLCASSFTTGREGYTFGSGTRLTVV.

Concerning this clone: Mismatch with germline at one junction end may stem from a read error. The rearrangement links TRBV9 to TRBJ2-5; possible D gene TRBD1, 5 bases. Per the germline V gene, CDR1 is SGDLS and CDR2 is YYNGEE. This CDR3 is 15 amino acids long. The CDR3 loop reads CVSSVLGRNQETQYF. The CDR3 nucleotides read TGTGTCAGCAGCGTTCTGGGGCGAAACCAAGAGACCCAGTACTTC.

This CDR3 is CASSLGQTYEQYF. In nucleotides, the CDR3 is TGTGCCAGCAGCTTAGGACAGACCTACGAGCAGTACTTC. The chain combines TRBV11-3 with TRBJ2-7, with D possibly TRBD1 on 5 matching bases. CDR3 length equals 13 residues. CDR1 is SGHNT, CDR2 YENEEA, per germline. V lost 1 base and J lost 2, with 6 bases in between.

This clone came up many times. The V call is TRBV4-1, the J call TRBJ2-1; 7 bases map to TRBD1. The CDR3 totals 16 residues. The V segment lost 3 bases and the J segment 1 base; nucleotides outside the gene matches: 6. Germline-derived CDR1 and CDR2 are MGHRA and YSYEKL. In DNA, the CDR3 is TGCGCCAGCAGCCACATCCTCAGGGGGTCCTACAATGAGCAGTTCTTC. Amino acid sequence: CASSHILRGSYNEQFF.

This clone ranks as medium-sized. The J gene is TRBJ2-3, the V gene TRBV9; no clear D. The ends were cut back, 5 bases at V and 4 bases at J, with 11 bases in the middle. Germline CDR1 SGDLS, CDR2 YYNGEE. The length of the CDR3 is 13 residues. The CDR3 loop is CASSLGSADTQYF. CDR3 DNA sequence: TGTGCCAGCAGTCTCGGGTCTGCAGATACGCAGTATTTT.

By sample fraction, this clone is medium-sized. V gene TRBV29-1 combines with J gene TRBJ2-2; 7 bases match TRBD2. This CDR3 is built from 13 residues. Losses at the gene ends were 4 bases for V and 3 bases for J; bases not matched to a gene: 2. Looked up from germline, CDR1 is SQVTM and CDR2 is ANQGSEA. Written as DNA, the CDR3 is TGCAGCGTTGCGGGAGGCTACACCGGGGAGCTGTTTTTT. Its translation: CSVAGGYTGELFF.

V and J are TRBV11-2 and TRBJ1-1; D is undetermined. The V gene lost 4 bases and the J gene lost 3 bases, with 9 bases spanning the gap. This CDR3 spans 13 amino acids. Per germline, CDR1 SGHAT and CDR2 FQNNGV. CDR3 in amino acids: CASSSRSDTEAFF. As DNA, the CDR3 is TGTGCCAGCAGCTCGAGGTCAGACACTGAAGCTTTCTTT.

V gene TRBV11-3 combines with J gene TRBJ2-7, with a possible D match to TRBD1 (5 bases). V dropped 4 bases and J dropped 3 bases, with 10 bases sitting between them. The CDR3 is 13 amino acids. Germline V lookup: CDR1 SGHNT, CDR2 YENEEA. CDR3 nucleotide sequence: TGTGCCAGCAGCTGGACACAGAACTACGAGCAGTACTTC. It translates to CASSWTQNYEQYF.

Within the sample, this clone is medium-sized (0.01 to 0.1%). The chain uses TRBV4-3 and TRBJ2-6; a weak D match, TRBD1 (5 bases). The length of the CDR3 is 14 residues. The V and J ends lost 1 base and 4 bases respectively, with 5 bases between them. CDR1 is LGHNA, CDR2 YSLEER, per germline. This CDR3 reads CASSQGGGANVLTF. The CDR3 DNA sequence: TGCGCCAGCAGCCAAGGGGGCGGGGCCAACGTCCTGACTTTC.

V gene TRBV19 combines with J gene TRBJ2-1; 7 positions agree with TRBD2. With 7 bases clipped from V and 4 bases from J, the junction kept 7 bases outside the gene matches. This CDR3 is 14 amino acids long. The germline V gene has CDR1 LNHDA and CDR2 SQIVND (reference sequence). The CDR3 region has the DNA TGTGCCAGTACGGCGGGAGTGAGATACAATGAGCAGTTCTTC. Translated, it gives CASTAGVRYNEQFF.